These T cell receptor beta chains were read from a single sample in a study of blood T cell repertoires in COVID-19. The data were produced by immunoSEQ multiplex PCR, yet TCRdb's version contains in-frame clones alone and is incomplete. The sample yields some 120,000 clones, just over 70% seen once. Material for sequencing was peripheral blood. The receptors were gathered from a human donor with acute or convalescent COVID-19. The donor label of this sample is uncertain. Both conserved end residues are part of each CDR3.

TRBV4-1	CASSPIPGQGFGELFF
TRBV5-1	CASSPGHSNTGELFF
TRBV4-1	CASSQTSGGHYTQYF
TRBV20-1	CSASFRGGYEQYF
TRBV19	CASSKRHNSGNTIYF
TRBV7-3	CASSLGGAADTQYF
TRBV5-1	CASSSDRGNFNTEAFF
TRBV10-3	CAISNRMGTYASTDTQYF
TRBV10-3	CAIRTLTGLNTEAFF
TRBV28	CASLRTAGGYTF
TRBV28	CASSSRRGDGNTIYF
TRBV5-8	CASSLGQVHHYGYTF
TRBV25-1	CASRGSGRGGTEAFF
TRBV28	CASSTGGPETQYF
TRBV23-1	CASGRQGGEKLFF
TRBV5-1	CASRSGTGGRGDYGYTF
TRBV4-1	CASRLAGDSSTDTQYF
TRBV7-2	CASSLVAGGGYGYTF
TRBV2	CASSVRQGSYNEQFF
TRBV28	CASTPGHFSTPEAFF
TRBV7-3	CASSSLAGALPDTQYF
TRBV29-1	CSASRAYNEQFF
TRBV4-1	CASSQDPQGKSYEQYF
TRBV3-1/TRBV3-2	CASSQGRTSLSSYNEQFF
TRBV12-3/TRBV12-4	CASSLDEHRELFF
TRBV6-4	CASSERGEADTQYF
TRBV10-2	CASSELPGQGETTQYF
TRBV6-5	CASSYTGQGQGYTF
TRBV2	CASKEVTTEAFF
TRBV6-6	CASTRPGANTEAFF
TRBV18	CASSLTTGSYEQYF
TRBV4-1	CASSQDWWEQPQHF
TRBV14	CASSQVAQRLFF
TRBV9	CASSVGQGPNTGELFF
TRBV10-1	CASSVDSPDTQYF
TRBV3-1/TRBV3-2	CASSHLGLAGGLNTGELFF
TRBV12-3/TRBV12-4	CASSLTGGHEQYF
TRBV29-1	CSVEDGGRWAKNIQYF
TRBV6-5	CASKTTPGYEQFF
TRBV5-1	CASSLGPGQGARDYTF
TRBV13	CASSLLRTGAVGEQFF
TRBV5-4	CASSSGLAGGSSDTQYF
TRBV29-1	CSVARRVTTNEQFF
TRBV28	CASSPWGLAGGPSPGELFF
TRBV30	CAWSRRDSSGNTIYF
TRBV24-1	CATSDWGTGDQETQYF
TRBV7-6	CASSLVSAGGPESETQYF
TRBV9	CASRQGSNTGELFF
TRBV20-1	CSASSQGPDGYTF
TRBV15	CATSTGLAGAWLGDTQYF
TRBV19	CASSSAVTVQPQHF
TRBV30	CAWNRQGNGYTF
TRBV24-1	CATSGVTGGTGELFF
TRBV24-1	CATSAVGQGGTEAFF